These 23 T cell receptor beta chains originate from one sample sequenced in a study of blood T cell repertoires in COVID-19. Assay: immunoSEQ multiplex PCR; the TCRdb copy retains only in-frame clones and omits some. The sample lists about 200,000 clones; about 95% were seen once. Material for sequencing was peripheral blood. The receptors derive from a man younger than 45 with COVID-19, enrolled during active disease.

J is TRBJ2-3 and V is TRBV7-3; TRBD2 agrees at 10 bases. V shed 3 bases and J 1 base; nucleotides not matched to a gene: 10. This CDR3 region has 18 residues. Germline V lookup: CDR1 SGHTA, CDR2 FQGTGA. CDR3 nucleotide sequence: TGTGCCAGCAGCTTCGCCAGCGGGGGGGCCGGCGGCACAGATACGCAGTATTTT. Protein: CASSFASGGAGGTDTQYF.

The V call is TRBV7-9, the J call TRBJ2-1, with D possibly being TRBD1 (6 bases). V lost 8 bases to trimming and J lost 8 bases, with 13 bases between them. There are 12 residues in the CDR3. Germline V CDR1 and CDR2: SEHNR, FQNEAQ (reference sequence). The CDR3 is CASRQSGDEQFF. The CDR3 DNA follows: TGTGCCAGCCGACAGTCAGGGGATGAGCAGTTCTTC. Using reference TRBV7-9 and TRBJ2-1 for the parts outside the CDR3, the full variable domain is DTGVSQNPRHKITKRGQNVTFRCDPISEHNRLYWYRQTLGQGPEFLTYFQNEAQLEKSRLLSDRFSAERPKGSFSTLEIQRTEQGDSAMYLCASRQSGDEQFFGPGTRLTVL.

CDR3 nucleotides: TGTGCCAGCAGCTTAACAGGGTTCAATCAGCCCCAGCATTTT. Translation gives CASSLTGFNQPQHF. The V call is TRBV7-9, the J call TRBJ1-5; D is perhaps TRBD1 (6 bases). V was clipped by 2 bases and J by 3 bases, with 8 bases between them. Germline CDR1 is SEHNR and CDR2 is FQNEAQ (reference sequence). This CDR3 spans 14 amino acids.

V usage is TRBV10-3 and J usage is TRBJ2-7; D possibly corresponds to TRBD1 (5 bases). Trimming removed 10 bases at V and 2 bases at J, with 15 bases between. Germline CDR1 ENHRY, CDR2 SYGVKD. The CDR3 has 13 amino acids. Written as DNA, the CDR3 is TGTGCCACCGAGGACAAAGTAACCTACGAGCAGTACTTC. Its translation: CATEDKVTYEQYF.

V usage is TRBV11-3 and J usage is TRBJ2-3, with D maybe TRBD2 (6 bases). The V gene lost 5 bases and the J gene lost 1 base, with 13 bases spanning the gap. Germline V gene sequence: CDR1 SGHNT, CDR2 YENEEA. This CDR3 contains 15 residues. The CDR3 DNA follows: TGTGCCAGCAGCGTTAGCGGACATGGCACAGATACGCAGTATTTT. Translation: CASSVSGHGTDTQYF.

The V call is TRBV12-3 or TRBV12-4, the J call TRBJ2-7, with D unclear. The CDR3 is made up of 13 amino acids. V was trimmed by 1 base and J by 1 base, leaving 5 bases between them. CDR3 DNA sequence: TGTGCCAGCAGTTTAGACGGTTCCTACGAGCAGTACTTC. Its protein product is CASSLDGSYEQYF.

CDR3 DNA sequence: TGTGCCAGCTCACGGCAGGGCTCGCTGTCTAACTATGGCTACACCTTC. Amino acid sequence: CASSRQGSLSNYGYTF. The rearrangement joins TRBV18 to TRBJ1-2, with D possibly matching TRBD1 (5 bases). This CDR3 contains 16 residues. Germline lookup yields CDR1 KGHSH and CDR2 LQKENI. The V gene lost 4 bases and the J gene lost 0 bases, with 15 bases spanning the gap. The complete variable domain, with remaining parts taken from reference TRBV18 and TRBJ1-2, reads NAGVMQNPRHLVRRRGQEARLRCSPMKGHSHVYWYRQLPEEGLKFMVYLQKENIIDESGMPKERFSAEFPKEGPSILRIQQVVRGDSAAYFCASSRQGSLSNYGYTFGSGTRLTVV.

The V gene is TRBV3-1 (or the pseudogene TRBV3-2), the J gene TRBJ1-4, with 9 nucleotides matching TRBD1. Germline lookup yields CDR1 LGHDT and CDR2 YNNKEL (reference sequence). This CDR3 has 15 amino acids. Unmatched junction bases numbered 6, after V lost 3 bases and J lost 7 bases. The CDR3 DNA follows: TGTGCCAGCAGCCATCCGGGACAGGGTGTTGAAAAACTGTTTTTT. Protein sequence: CASSHPGQGVEKLFF.

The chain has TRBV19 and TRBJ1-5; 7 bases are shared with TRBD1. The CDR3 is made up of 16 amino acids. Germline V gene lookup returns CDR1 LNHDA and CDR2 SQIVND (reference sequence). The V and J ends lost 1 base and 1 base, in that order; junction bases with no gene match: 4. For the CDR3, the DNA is TGTGCCAGTAGTATAGTATCAGGGGGGAGCAATCAGCCCCAGCATTTT. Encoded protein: CASSIVSGGSNQPQHF.

CDR3 loop: CASSDSQGGNQPQHF. CDR3 nucleotide sequence: TGTGCCAGCAGTGATAGCCAGGGGGGCAATCAGCCCCAGCATTTT. The V call is TRBV6-1, the J call TRBJ1-5; TRBD1 matches at 7 bases. The germline V gene has CDR1 MNHNS and CDR2 SASEGT. With 3 bases clipped from V and 2 bases from J, the junction kept 4 bases outside the gene matches. This CDR3 has 15 residues.

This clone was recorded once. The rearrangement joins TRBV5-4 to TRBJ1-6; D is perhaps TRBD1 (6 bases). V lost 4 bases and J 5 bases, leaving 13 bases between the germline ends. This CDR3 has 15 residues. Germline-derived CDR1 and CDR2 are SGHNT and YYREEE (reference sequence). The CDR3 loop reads CASSPQGTDNSPLHF. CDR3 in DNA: TGTGCCAGCAGCCCTCAGGGGACGGATAATTCACCCCTCCACTTT.

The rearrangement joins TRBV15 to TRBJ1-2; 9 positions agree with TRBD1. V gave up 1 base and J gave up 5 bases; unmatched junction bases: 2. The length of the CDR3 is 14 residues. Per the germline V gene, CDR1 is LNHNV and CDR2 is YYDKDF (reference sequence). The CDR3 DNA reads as TGTGCCACCAGCAGAGGGGGACAGGGATATGGCTACACCTTC. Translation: CATSRGGQGYGYTF.

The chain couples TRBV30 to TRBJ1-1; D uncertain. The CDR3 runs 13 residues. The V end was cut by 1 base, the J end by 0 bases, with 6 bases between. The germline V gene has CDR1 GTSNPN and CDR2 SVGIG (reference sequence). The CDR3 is CAWSAQMNTEAFF. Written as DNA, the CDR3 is TGTGCCTGGAGTGCACAGATGAACACTGAAGCTTTCTTT.

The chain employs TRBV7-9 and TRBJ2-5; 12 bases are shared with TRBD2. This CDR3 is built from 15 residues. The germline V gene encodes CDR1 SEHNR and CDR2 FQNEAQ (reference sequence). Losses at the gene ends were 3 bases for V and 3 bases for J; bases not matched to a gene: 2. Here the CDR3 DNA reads TGTGCCAGCAGCTTGCTAGCGGGGGGGGAAGAGACCCAGTACTTC. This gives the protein CASSLLAGGEETQYF.

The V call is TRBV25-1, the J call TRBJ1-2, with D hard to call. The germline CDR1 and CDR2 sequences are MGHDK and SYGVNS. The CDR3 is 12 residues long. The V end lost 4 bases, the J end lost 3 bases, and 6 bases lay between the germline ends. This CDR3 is CASSGGDYGYTF. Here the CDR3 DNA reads TGTGCCAGCAGTGGCGGGGACTATGGCTACACCTTC.

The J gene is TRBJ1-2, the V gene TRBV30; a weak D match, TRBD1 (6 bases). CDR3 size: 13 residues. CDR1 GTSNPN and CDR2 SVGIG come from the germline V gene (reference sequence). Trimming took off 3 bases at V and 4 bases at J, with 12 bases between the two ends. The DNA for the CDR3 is TGTGCCTGGAGGTCCGGGGGGGCCTATGGCTACACCTTC. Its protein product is CAWRSGGAYGYTF.

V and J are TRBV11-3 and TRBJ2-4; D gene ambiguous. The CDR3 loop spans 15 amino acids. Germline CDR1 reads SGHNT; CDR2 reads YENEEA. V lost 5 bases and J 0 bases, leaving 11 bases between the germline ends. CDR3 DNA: TGTGCCAGCAGCCCCTCTCCGGGAGCCAAAAACATTCAGTACTTC. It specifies CASSPSPGAKNIQYF. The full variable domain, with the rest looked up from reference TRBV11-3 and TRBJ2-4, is EAGVVQSPRYKIIEKKQPVAFWCNPISGHNTLYWYLQNLGQGPELLIRYENEEAVDDSQLPKDRFSAERLKGVDSTLKIQPAELGDSAVYLCASSPSPGAKNIQYFGAGTRLSVL.

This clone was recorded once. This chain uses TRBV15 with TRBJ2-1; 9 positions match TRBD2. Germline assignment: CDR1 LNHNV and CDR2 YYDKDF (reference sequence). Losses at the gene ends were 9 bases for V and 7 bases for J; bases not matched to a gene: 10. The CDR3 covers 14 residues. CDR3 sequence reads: CATRERGAGNEQFF. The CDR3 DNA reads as TGTGCCACGAGGGAGCGGGGGGCCGGGAATGAGCAGTTCTTC.

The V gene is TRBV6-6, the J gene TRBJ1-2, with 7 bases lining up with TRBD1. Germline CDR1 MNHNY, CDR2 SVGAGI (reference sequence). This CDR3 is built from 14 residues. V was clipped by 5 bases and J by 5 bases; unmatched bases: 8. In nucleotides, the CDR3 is TGTGCCAGCAGTGGAGGTGGGACAGCTTATGGCTACACCTTC. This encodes CASSGGGTAYGYTF.

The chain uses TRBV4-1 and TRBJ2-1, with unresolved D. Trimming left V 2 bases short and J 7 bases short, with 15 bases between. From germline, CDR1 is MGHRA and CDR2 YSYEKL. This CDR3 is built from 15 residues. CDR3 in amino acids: CASSQPPYEMNEQFF. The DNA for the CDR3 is TGCGCCAGCAGCCAACCCCCCTATGAGATGAATGAGCAGTTCTTC.

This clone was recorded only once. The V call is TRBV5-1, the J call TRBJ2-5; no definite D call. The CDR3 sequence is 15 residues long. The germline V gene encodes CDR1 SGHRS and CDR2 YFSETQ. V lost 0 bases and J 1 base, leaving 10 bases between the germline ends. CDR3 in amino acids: CASSLEAGPQETQYF. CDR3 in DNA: TGCGCCAGCAGCTTGGAAGCAGGCCCCCAAGAGACCCAGTACTTC.

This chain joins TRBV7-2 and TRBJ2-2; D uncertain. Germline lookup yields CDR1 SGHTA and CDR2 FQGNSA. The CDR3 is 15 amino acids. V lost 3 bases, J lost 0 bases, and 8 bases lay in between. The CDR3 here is CASSFSVANTGELFF. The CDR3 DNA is TGTGCCAGCAGCTTTTCGGTAGCGAACACCGGGGAGCTGTTTTTT.

The CDR3 sequence: CASSFLDSANYGYTF. The CDR3 DNA reads TGTGCCAGCTCCTTCCTGGACAGCGCTAACTATGGCTACACCTTC. The V gene is TRBV18, the J gene TRBJ1-2; the D gene is possibly TRBD1 (6 bases). Per the germline V gene, CDR1 is KGHSH and CDR2 is LQKENI. The CDR3 has 15 residues. With 6 bases removed from V and 0 bases from J, the gap between germline ends came to 14 bases. Drawing the rest from reference TRBV18 and TRBJ1-2, the complete variable domain is NAGVMQNPRHLVRRRGQEARLRCSPMKGHSHVYWYRQLPEEGLKFMVYLQKENIIDESGMPKERFSAEFPKEGPSILRIQQVVRGDSAAYFCASSFLDSANYGYTFGSGTRLTVV.